The clone carrying this T cell receptor beta chain has more than one count but fewer than ten. This specimen belongs to a study of blood T cells in healthy people across ages. The CDR3 consists of 13 residues. Trimming removed 10 bases at V and 10 bases at J, with 20 bases between. CDR1 MNHEY and CDR2 SMNVEV come from the germline V gene (reference sequence). The use of a sample-barcoded 5' primer and a J-beta primer mix characterized a second PCR of about 6 to 11 cycles. TCRdb processed the 5' RACE reads anew with MiXCR; each CDR3 protein has one entry. The data contain around 700,000 distinct CDR3 sequences, around 25% of them singletons. These records were also assigned to another study, of T cells of mothers and their children.

The sequenced sample was blood. The clonotype was recovered from a boy between 10 and 17 years old in good health. The chain employs TRBV27 and TRBJ2-1; D may be TRBD1 or TRBD2 (5 bases each). The CDR3 region is CATGATPKREQFF. CDR3 DNA sequence: TGTGCCACCGGGGCCACCCCGAAGCGGGAGCAGTTCTTC.